This T cell receptor beta chain is from a study of response to subunit inactivated influenza vaccine. Whole-study results and caveats: Authors suggested each seasonal flu vaccination may recruit only limited numbers of new T cells.

For this clonotype: Its specificity is unknown.

TCRdb fed the RT-PCR reads into MiXCR, producing one record per CDR3 protein. This repertoire shows fewer than 200,000 distinct CDR3 sequences, about 9.3% found once; its top ten account for under 13%. Trimming left V 4 bases short and J 4 bases short, with 20 bases between. This CDR3 is 17 amino acids long. Germline-derived CDR1 and CDR2 are MNHEY and SMNVEV (reference sequence). V usage is TRBV27 and J usage is TRBJ2-1; either TRBD1 or TRBD2 may fit D (5 bases each). The sequence came from a man aged 50 to 60 who received an inactivated influenza vaccine. This specimen was non-naive T cells sorted from PBMCs, taken on the day of vaccination. CDR3 coding DNA: TGTGCCAGCAGTTCAGTAACCGGGGCTGGGGGTTACAATGAGCAGTTCTTC. This codes for CASSSVTGAGGYNEQFF.